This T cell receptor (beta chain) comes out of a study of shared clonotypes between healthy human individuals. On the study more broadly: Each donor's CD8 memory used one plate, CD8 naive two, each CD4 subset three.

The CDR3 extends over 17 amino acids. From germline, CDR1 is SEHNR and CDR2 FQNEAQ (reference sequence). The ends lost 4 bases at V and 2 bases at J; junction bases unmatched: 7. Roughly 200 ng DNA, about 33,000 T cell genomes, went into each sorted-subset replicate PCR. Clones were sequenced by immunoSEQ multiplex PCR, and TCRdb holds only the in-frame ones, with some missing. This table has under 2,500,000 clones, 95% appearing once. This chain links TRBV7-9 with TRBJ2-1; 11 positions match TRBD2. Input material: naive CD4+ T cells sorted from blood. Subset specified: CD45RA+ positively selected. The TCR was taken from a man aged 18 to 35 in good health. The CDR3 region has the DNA TGTGCCAGCAGCTCGGGGGCGGGACTAGCGGCCTACAATGAGCAGTTCTTC. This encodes CASSSGAGLAAYNEQFF. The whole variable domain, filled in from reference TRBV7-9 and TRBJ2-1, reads DTGVSQNPRHKITKRGQNVTFRCDPISEHNRLYWYRQTLGQGPEFLTYFQNEAQLEKSRLLSDRFSAERPKGSFSTLEIQRTEQGDSAMYLCASSSGAGLAAYNEQFFGPGTRLTVL.